Each of the 2 T cell receptor beta chains below was sequenced from the same sample in a study of human T cells and chemical hapten exposure. MiXCR, run by TCRdb on the RACE reads, gives a single entry per CDR3 protein. The sample includes roughly 250,000 distinct CDR3 sequences, about 8.1% of them seen just once. Specified time point: pre-sensitization, week 0. As to treatment: therapeutic diphenylcyclopropenone sensitization with weekly scalp DPC. The sample in question was whole blood, obtained in connection with sensitization to the hapten diphenylcyclopropenone (DPC). The receptors derive from a woman in her 40s with alopecia areata. Some clones in this sample may be carry-over from other donors' samples.

The gene calls are TRBV6-2 or TRBV6-3 and TRBJ2-1; 12 nucleotides line up with TRBD1. The ends lost 2 bases at V and 9 bases at J; junction bases unmatched: 2. Germline V gives CDR1 MNHEY, CDR2 SVGEGT. This CDR3 has 14 amino acids. The DNA for the CDR3 is TGTGCCAGCAGTTACGGGACAGGGGGCGTTGAGCAGTTCTTC. Its translation is CASSYGTGGVEQFF.

V is TRBV20-1 and J is TRBJ2-1, with TRBD2 matching over 8 bases. Germline CDR1 is DFQATT and CDR2 is SNEGSKA (reference sequence). CDR3 length: 12 residues. V gave up 3 bases and J gave up 10 bases; unmatched junction bases: 5. The CDR3 nucleotides are TGCAGTGCTAGTACAGCGGGAGACGAGCAGTTCTTC. Protein product: CSASTAGDEQFF.